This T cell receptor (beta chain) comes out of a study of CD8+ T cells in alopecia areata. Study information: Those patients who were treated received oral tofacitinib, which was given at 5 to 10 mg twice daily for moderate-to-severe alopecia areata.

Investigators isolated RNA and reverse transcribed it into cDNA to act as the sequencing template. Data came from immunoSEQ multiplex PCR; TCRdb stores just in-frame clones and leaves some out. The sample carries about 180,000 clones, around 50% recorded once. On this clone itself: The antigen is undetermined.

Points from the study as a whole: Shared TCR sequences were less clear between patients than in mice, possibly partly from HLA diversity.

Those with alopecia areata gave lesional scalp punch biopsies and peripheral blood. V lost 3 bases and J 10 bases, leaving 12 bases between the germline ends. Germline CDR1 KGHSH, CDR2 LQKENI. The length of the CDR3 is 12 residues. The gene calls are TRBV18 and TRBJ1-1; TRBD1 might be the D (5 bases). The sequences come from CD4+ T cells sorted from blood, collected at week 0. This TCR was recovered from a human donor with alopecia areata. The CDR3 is CASSPSGPGAFF. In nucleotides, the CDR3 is TGTGCCAGCTCACCGTCAGGGCCGGGAGCTTTCTTT.